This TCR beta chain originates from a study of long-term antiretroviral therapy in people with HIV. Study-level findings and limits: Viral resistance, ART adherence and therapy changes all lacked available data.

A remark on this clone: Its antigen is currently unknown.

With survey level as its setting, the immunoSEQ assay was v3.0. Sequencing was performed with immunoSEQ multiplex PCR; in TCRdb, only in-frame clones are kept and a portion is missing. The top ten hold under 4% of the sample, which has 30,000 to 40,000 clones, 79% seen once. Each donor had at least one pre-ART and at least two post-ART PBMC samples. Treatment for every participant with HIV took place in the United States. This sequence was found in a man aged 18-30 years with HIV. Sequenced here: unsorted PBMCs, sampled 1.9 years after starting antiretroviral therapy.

The CDR3 nucleotides read TGTGCCAGCAGTTACAGCTCTGGAAACACCATATATTTT. Its protein is CASSYSSGNTIYF. The rearrangement joins TRBV6-5 to TRBJ1-3; D is unresolved. Germline CDR1 is MNHEY and CDR2 is SVGAGI. V lost 2 bases and J lost 0, with 2 bases in between. The CDR3 sequence is 13 residues long.